This TCR beta chain was sequenced in a study of control samples from healthy donors and cancer patients. This CDR3 is built from 13 residues. The V gene's germline CDR1 is MDHEN and CDR2 SYDVKM. Trimming removed 7 bases from V and 0 bases from J, with 7 bases in between. Using immunoSEQ multiplex PCR, the repertoire was profiled, and TCRdb retains in-frame clones only, with some absent. This repertoire shows roughly 99,000 clones, roughly 78% found once; its top ten account for more than 1.5%. The receptor was derived from a man between 60 and 75 years old in good health. The rearrangement links TRBV28 to TRBJ2-4; D gene ambiguous. The specimen was blood. CDR3 loop: CASKELAKNIQYF. The CDR3 region has the DNA TGTGCCAGCAAGGAGTTAGCCAAAAACATTCAGTACTTC.